Listed below are T cell receptor beta chains from one sample, sequenced in a study of blood T cell repertoires in COVID-19. Clones were sequenced by immunoSEQ multiplex PCR, and TCRdb holds only the in-frame ones, with some missing. The sample lists under 350,000 clones; roughly 89% were seen once. Material for sequencing was peripheral blood. These receptors came from a man in his fifties or sixties with acute or convalescent COVID-19. CDR3s include the opening cysteine and the closing phenylalanine or tryptophan. Each record gives: clone size, D gene, J gene, V gene, CDR3 protein, CDR3 DNA. D genes are given only for firm matches. Clone sizes are given selectively: once, few, many, or a class where the clone is expanded.

>-|-|TRBJ1-4|TRBV7-9
CASSLATGANEKLFF
TGTGCCAGCAGCTTAGCTACGGGGGCTAATGAAAAACTGTTTTTT
>-|-|TRBJ1-3|TRBV19
CASSRHLRDGNTIYF
TGTGCCAGTAGTCGACACCTACGGGATGGAAACACCATATATTTT
>once|-|TRBJ2-5|TRBV4-2
CASSQGRSTQGPGQETQYF
TGTGCCAGCAGCCAAGGAAGGTCCACCCAGGGGCCGGGGCAAGAGACCCAGTACTTC
>-|TRBD1|TRBJ2-3|TRBV5-5
CASSLVLTGTGFTDTQYF
TGTGCCAGCAGCTTGGTTTTAACCGGGACAGGTTTCACAGATACGCAGTATTTT
>-|TRBD1|TRBJ1-3|TRBV3-1/TRBV3-2
CASTTGSTGTGGNTIYF
TGTGCCAGCACCACTGGAAGTACCGGGACAGGCGGAAACACCATATATTTT
>-|-|TRBJ2-5|TRBV20-1
CSASSGGPGETQYF
TGCAGTGCTAGTTCGGGGGGCCCTGGAGAGACCCAGTACTTC
>once|TRBD2|TRBJ2-3|TRBV19
CASSRRLAGGVLKADTQYF
TGTGCCAGTAGTAGGCGACTAGCGGGGGGGGTCCTCAAGGCAGATACGCAGTATTTT
>-|-|TRBJ2-1|TRBV11-3
CASSYTGNEQFF
TGTGCCAGCAGCTACACAGGGAATGAGCAGTTCTTC
>-|TRBD1|TRBJ1-6|TRBV5-5
CASSPMDRFLSPLHF
TGTGCCAGCAGCCCGATGGACAGGTTTCTATCACCCCTCCACTTT
>once|-|TRBJ1-1|TRBV6-6
CASSQGNEAFF
TGTGCCAGCAGCCAGGGAAATGAAGCTTTCTTT
>-|-|TRBJ2-1|TRBV6-2/TRBV6-3
CASSYVDRNNEQFF
TGTGCCAGCAGTTACGTAGACAGGAACAATGAGCAGTTCTTC
>-|TRBD2|TRBJ2-5|TRBV6-2/TRBV6-3
CASSPVRGAGGETQYF
TGTGCCAGCAGCCCAGTCCGGGGTGCGGGGGGTGAGACCCAGTACTTC
>-|TRBD1|TRBJ1-5|TRBV5-5
CASSPPPGQGNQPQHF
TGTGCCAGCAGCCCCCCGCCGGGACAGGGGAATCAGCCCCAGCATTTT
>-|-|TRBJ1-4|TRBV4-1
CASSQEAFEKLFF
TGCGCCAGCAGCCAAGAGGCCTTTGAAAAACTGTTTTTT
>-|-|TRBJ1-2|TRBV6-5
CASTSGGLDGYTF
TGTGCCAGCACCTCTGGCGGGCTGGATGGCTACACCTTC
>once|-|TRBJ2-2|TRBV7-9
CARAVASGTGELFF
TGTGCCAGGGCCGTGGCGTCGGGCACCGGGGAGCTGTTTTTT
>once|-|TRBJ2-7|TRBV3-1/TRBV3-2
CASSSTGSPLVQYF
TGTGCCAGCAGCTCCACCGGGTCACCTTTGGTGCAGTACTTC
>-|TRBD1|TRBJ1-2|TRBV18
CASSQRLSDRGNYGYTF
TGTGCCAGCTCCCAAAGACTCAGCGACAGGGGGAACTATGGCTACACCTTC
>-|-|TRBJ1-1|TRBV24-1
CATTSWGGIHTEAFF
TGTGCCACCACATCTTGGGGGGGTATTCACACTGAAGCTTTCTTT
>-|-|TRBJ1-6|TRBV19
CASTLRDYDSPLHF
TGTGCCAGTACCTTGAGGGATTATGATTCACCCCTCCACTTT
>-|-|TRBJ1-1|TRBV6-5
CASSYSAGGYSAFF
TGTGCCAGCAGTTACTCGGCCGGGGGGTATTCAGCTTTCTTT
>-|-|TRBJ1-5|TRBV7-9
CASSPPTDNQPQHF
TGTGCCAGCAGCCCCCCGACAGACAATCAGCCCCAGCATTTT
>-|TRBD1|TRBJ1-2|TRBV3-1/TRBV3-2
CASSPGQGESYGYTF
TGTGCCAGCAGCCCGGGACAGGGGGAGAGCTATGGCTACACCTTC
>-|-|TRBJ2-7|TRBV6-5
CASSYETDRRYEQYF
TGTGCCAGCAGTTACGAAACCGACAGGAGGTACGAGCAGTACTTC
>-|TRBD1|TRBJ1-1|TRBV5-1
CASSLDRGTEAFF
TGCGCCAGCAGCTTGGACAGGGGGACTGAAGCTTTCTTT
>-|-|TRBJ1-1|TRBV30
CAWSVGGGSEAFF
TGTGCCTGGAGTGTAGGGGGGGGATCTGAAGCTTTCTTT
>-|-|TRBJ2-1|TRBV20-1
CSVTPEQFF
TGCAGTGTAACACCCGAGCAGTTCTTC
>-|-|TRBJ1-4|TRBV12-5
CAGGLWWLEKLFF
TGTGCTGGGGGCCTCTGGTGGTTAGAAAAACTGTTTTTT
>-|-|TRBJ2-5|TRBV20-1
CSASRQQETQYF
TGCAGTGCTAGTCGACAGCAAGAGACCCAGTACTTC
>-|-|TRBJ1-2|TRBV4-2
CASSPEGWGDYGYTF
TGTGCCAGCAGCCCCGAGGGGTGGGGGGACTATGGCTACACCTTC
>-|-|TRBJ2-1|TRBV7-2
CASSARGSSYNEQFF
TGTGCCAGCAGCGCACGGGGGAGCTCCTACAATGAGCAGTTCTTC
>-|TRBD1|TRBJ1-5|TRBV5-3
CARSPALTGGLRPQPQHF
TGTGCCAGAAGCCCTGCTTTGACAGGGGGACTCAGACCCCAGCCCCAGCATTTT
>-|TRBD1|TRBJ1-2|TRBV3-1/TRBV3-2
CASSQEEDTGEWRYGYTF
TGTGCCAGCAGCCAAGAAGAGGATACAGGGGAATGGAGATATGGCTACACCTTC
>-|-|TRBJ2-1|TRBV5-1
CASSSEAGAPAGSSYNEQFF
TGCGCCAGCAGCTCCGAAGCTGGAGCCCCCGCGGGGAGCTCCTACAATGAGCAGTTCTTC
>-|TRBD1|TRBJ1-2|TRBV29-1
CSVRTGDYGYTF
TGCAGCGTAAGGACAGGGGACTATGGCTACACCTTC
>-|TRBD2|TRBJ2-3|TRBV6-6
CASTHGGSTDTQYF
TGTGCCAGCACTCACGGGGGGAGCACAGATACGCAGTATTTT
>-|TRBD1|TRBJ1-5|TRBV19
CASRTAGTGGNQPQHF
TGTGCCAGTAGAACAGCGGGGACAGGGGGCAATCAGCCCCAGCATTTT
>-|TRBD2|TRBJ2-7|TRBV5-1
CASSLGPAGGGYEQYF
TGCGCCAGCAGCTTGGGGCCAGCGGGGGGCGGCTACGAGCAGTACTTC
>-|-|TRBJ1-4|TRBV12-3/TRBV12-4
CASRLRDRKLFF
TGTGCCAGCAGGTTGAGGGATAGGAAACTGTTTTTT
>once|-|TRBJ1-2|TRBV12-3/TRBV12-4
CASRSGSSYGYTF
TGTGCCAGCAGAAGTGGCAGTTCCTATGGCTACACCTTC
>-|TRBD1|TRBJ1-3|TRBV29-1
CSVDIRERQGSSSGNTIYF
TGCAGCGTTGACATCAGGGAGAGACAGGGTTCTAGCTCTGGAAACACCATATATTTT
>-|-|TRBJ2-7|TRBV10-2
CASSESKLLTPSREQYF
TGCGCCAGCAGTGAGTCGAAACTTCTAACCCCATCCCGGGAGCAGTACTTC
>-|-|TRBJ1-1|TRBV5-1
CASSPGAAGTEAFF
TGCGCCAGCAGCCCTGGGGCGGCTGGCACTGAAGCTTTCTTT
>few|TRBD2|TRBJ2-1|TRBV3-1/TRBV3-2
CASQSGGQYNEQFF
TGTGCCAGCCAGAGCGGGGGACAATACAATGAGCAGTTCTTC
>once|TRBD1|TRBJ1-5|TRBV2
CASSRQGGNQPQHF
TGTGCCAGCAGCAGACAGGGGGGCAATCAGCCCCAGCATTTT
>-|TRBD1|TRBJ2-7|TRBV9
CASSLGTGAGSHYEQYF
TGTGCCAGCAGCCTAGGGACAGGGGCTGGGTCCCACTACGAGCAGTACTTC
>-|-|TRBJ1-4|TRBV7-9
CASTLATNEKLFF
TGTGCCAGCACACTTGCAACTAATGAAAAACTGTTTTTT
>-|-|TRBJ1-2|TRBV6-6
CASSGGGDYGYTF
TGTGCCAGCAGCGGCGGAGGGGACTATGGCTACACCTTC
>-|TRBD2|TRBJ2-5|TRBV19
CASSAGVETQYF
TGTGCCAGTAGTGCGGGGGTGGAGACCCAGTACTTC
>once|-|TRBJ1-2|TRBV21-1
CASSKRQPRGNYGYTF
TGTGCCAGCAGCAAACGCCAGCCCAGGGGGAACTATGGCTACACCTTC
>-|-|TRBJ1-5|TRBV18
CASSGGRERYNSNQPQHF
TGTGCCAGCTCAGGGGGGAGAGAGCGATACAATAGCAATCAGCCCCAGCATTTT